This passage covers 11 T cell receptor beta chains from one sample sequenced in a study of blood T cells in healthy people across ages. A second roughly 7 to 11 cycle PCR used barcoded and J-beta primers. Each CDR3 protein gets one entry after TCRdb re-called the 5' RACE reads with MiXCR. The data contain some 940,000 distinct CDR3 sequences, 29% of them seen just once; the ten biggest clones take up 10%. These data are also associated with another study on T cells of mothers and their children.

Sequenced material: blood. The receptors originated from a woman in her thirties or forties in good health.

This clonotype came up a few times. The V and J genes are TRBV15 and TRBJ2-7; D might be TRBD2 (6 bases). CDR3 length: 17 residues. The V end lost 3 bases, the J end lost 4 bases, and 22 bases lay between the germline ends. Germline V lookup: CDR1 LNHNV, CDR2 YYDKDF (reference sequence). CDR3 in amino acids: CATSRAGSSFYMYEQYF. The CDR3 DNA is TGTGCCACCAGCAGGGCGGGGTCTTCTTTCTACATGTACGAGCAGTACTTC.

The sample holds one count of this clonotype. A much larger clonotype is one base distant, so this may be a read error. The V gene is TRBV3-1, the J gene TRBJ2-5; D unresolved. The ends were cut back, 0 bases at V and 11 bases at J, with 13 bases in the middle. This CDR3 spans 13 amino acids. Per the germline V gene, CDR1 is LGHDT and CDR2 is YNNKEL (reference sequence). The CDR3 DNA sequence: TGTGCCAGCAGCCAAGATGATGTTGGAGCGCAGTACTTC. Its translation: CASSQDDVGAQYF.

The rearrangement links TRBV2 to TRBJ2-7; TRBD1 agrees at 9 bases. Germline V lookup: CDR1 SNHLY, CDR2 FYNNEI. J lost 0 bases, V lost 7 bases, and 16 bases had no gene match. The CDR3 sequence is 18 residues long. The DNA of the CDR3 is TGTGCCAGCACCGAATTAAGGGTGGGACAGGGATCCTCCTACGAGCAGTACTTC. Translation: CASTELRVGQGSSYEQYF.

This clonotype was detected many times. This rearrangement joins TRBV20-1 to TRBJ2-7; D unresolved. Trimming took 0 bases from V and 2 from J, leaving 5 bases between them. Looked up from germline, CDR1 is DFQATT and CDR2 is SNEGSKA (reference sequence). This CDR3 has 12 amino acids. CDR3 nucleotide sequence: TGCAGTGCTAGAGACCGTACCTACGAGCAGTACTTC. This translates into CSARDRTYEQYF.

The sample holds one count of this clonotype. This chain uses TRBV7-2 with TRBJ2-1; D ambiguous. The CDR3 spans 15 residues. Per germline, CDR1 SGHTA and CDR2 FQGNSA. Trimming left V 5 bases short and J 13 bases short, with 24 bases between. CDR3 in amino acids: CASSQMAAEGETQFF. Here the CDR3 DNA reads TGTGCCAGCAGCCAGATGGCAGCCGAAGGAGAGACCCAGTTCTTC. Filled out from reference TRBV7-2 and TRBJ2-1, the complete variable domain reads GAGVSQSPSNKVTEKGKDVELRCDPISGHTALYWYRQSLGQGLEFLIYFQGNSAPDKSGLPSDRFSAERTGGSVSTLTIQRTQQEDSAVYLCASSQMAAEGETQFFGPGTRLTVL.

This clonotype has only a few counts. The gene calls are TRBV7-3 and TRBJ2-5, with D perhaps TRBD1 (6 bases). CDR1 is SGHTA, CDR2 FQGTGA, per germline. The CDR3 consists of 14 residues. Trimming stripped 4 bases from V and 0 bases from J, with 9 bases between. The CDR3 DNA follows: TGTGCCAGCAGCTCGGGACAAGACCAAGAGACCCAGTACTTC. Protein: CASSSGQDQETQYF.

The V call is TRBV28, the J call TRBJ1-5; D is undetermined. CDR1 MDHEN and CDR2 SYDVKM come from the germline V gene. V lost 2 bases and J lost 5, with 10 bases in between. The CDR3 is 14 amino acids. CDR3 in amino acids: CASSLVGNYQPQHF. CDR3 nucleotides: TGTGCCAGCAGTTTAGTGGGCAACTATCAGCCCCAGCATTTT.

The sample holds a few counts of this clonotype. This chain connects TRBV28 to TRBJ2-5; TRBD1 matches at 7 bases. Germline trimming cut 2 bases from V and 8 bases from J; bases unmatched to any gene: 8. Germline values: CDR1 MDHEN, CDR2 SYDVKM. CDR3 length: 14 residues. CDR3 nucleotide sequence: TGTGCCAGCAGTTTAGTGGGGGACAGCCTAACCCAGTACTTC. Its translation: CASSLVGDSLTQYF.

This clonotype has more than one count but fewer than ten. The chain joins TRBV30 to TRBJ2-2; 10 nucleotides match TRBD2. The CDR3 runs 16 residues. V dropped 2 bases and J dropped 5; count of bases not matched to a gene: 8. From germline, CDR1 is GTSNPN and CDR2 SVGIG (reference sequence). CDR3 in DNA: TGTGCCTGGAGTTATGGGCTAGCGGGAGTTACCGGGGAGCTGTTTTTT. This encodes CAWSYGLAGVTGELFF.

To note about this clonotype: Mismatch with germline at one junction end may stem from a read error. The chain joins TRBV5-5 to TRBJ2-1; TRBD1 aligns across 8 bases. The germline V gene encodes CDR1 SGHKS and CDR2 YYEKEE (reference sequence). The CDR3 is 18 residues long. The DNA for the CDR3 is TGTGCCAGCAGCCAATTAACCGGACAGGGCGGCTCCTACAATGAGCAGTATTTC. Translated, it gives CASSQLTGQGGSYNEQYF.

This clonotype came up a few times. The chain links TRBV2 to TRBJ1-5; D is possibly TRBD1 (5 bases). The CDR3 is 16 residues long. Germline V gives CDR1 SNHLY, CDR2 FYNNEI. V was clipped by 3 bases and J by 2 bases, with 14 bases between them. This CDR3 reads CASSDQAGYGNQPQHF. As DNA, the CDR3 is TGTGCCAGCAGTGACCAAGCAGGGTACGGCAATCAGCCCCAGCATTTT.